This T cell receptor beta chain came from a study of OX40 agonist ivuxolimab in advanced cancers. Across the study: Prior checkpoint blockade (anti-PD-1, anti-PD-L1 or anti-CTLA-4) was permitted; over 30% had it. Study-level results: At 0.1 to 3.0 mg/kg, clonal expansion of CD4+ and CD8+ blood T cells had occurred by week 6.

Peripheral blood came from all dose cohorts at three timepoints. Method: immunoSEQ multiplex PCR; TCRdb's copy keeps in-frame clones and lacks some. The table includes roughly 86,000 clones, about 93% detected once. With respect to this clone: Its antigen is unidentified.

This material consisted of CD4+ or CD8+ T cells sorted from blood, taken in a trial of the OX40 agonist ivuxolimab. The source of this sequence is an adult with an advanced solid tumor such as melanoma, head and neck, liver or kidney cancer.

Here the CDR3 reads CASSFRLAGARSSYNEQFF. The CDR3 coding sequence is TGTGCCAGCAGCTTCCGGCTAGCGGGGGCCCGGAGCTCCTACAATGAGCAGTTCTTC. The chain employs TRBV5-4 and TRBJ2-1; 10 nucleotides line up with TRBD2. The CDR3 sequence is 19 residues long. Trimming removed 2 bases from V and 0 bases from J; junction bases left unmatched: 11. The germline V gene has CDR1 SGHNT and CDR2 YYREEE (reference sequence).